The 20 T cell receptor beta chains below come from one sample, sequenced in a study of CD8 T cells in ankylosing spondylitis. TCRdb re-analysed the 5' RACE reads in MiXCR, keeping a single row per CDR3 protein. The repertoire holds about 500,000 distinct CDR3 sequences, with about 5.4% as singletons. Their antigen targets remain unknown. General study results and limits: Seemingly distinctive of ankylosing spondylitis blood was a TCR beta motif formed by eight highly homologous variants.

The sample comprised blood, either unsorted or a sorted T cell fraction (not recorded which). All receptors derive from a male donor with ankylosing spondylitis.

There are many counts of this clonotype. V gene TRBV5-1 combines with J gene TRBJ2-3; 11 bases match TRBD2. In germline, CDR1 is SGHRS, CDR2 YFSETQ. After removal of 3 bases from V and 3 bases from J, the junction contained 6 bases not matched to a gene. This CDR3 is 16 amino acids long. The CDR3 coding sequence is TGCGCCAGCAGCTCCCCGGGACTAGCGGCAACAGATACGCAGTATTTT. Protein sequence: CASSSPGLAATDTQYF.

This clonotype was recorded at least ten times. In DNA, the CDR3 is TGCAGTGCTAGGGTTTTGATAGCAGAACGGGATAATGAGCAGTTCTTC. Its translation is CSARVLIAERDNEQFF. The chain joins TRBV20-1 to TRBJ2-1, with D perhaps TRBD2 (5 bases). The germline V gene encodes CDR1 DFQATT and CDR2 SNEGSKA (reference sequence). V lost 3 bases to trimming and J lost 7 bases, with 22 bases between them. CDR3 length equals 16 residues.

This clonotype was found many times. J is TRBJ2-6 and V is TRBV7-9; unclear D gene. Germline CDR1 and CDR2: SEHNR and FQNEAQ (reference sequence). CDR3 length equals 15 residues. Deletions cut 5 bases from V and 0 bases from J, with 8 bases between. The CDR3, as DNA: TGTGCCAGCAGCGTCAGAGTCTCTGGGGCCAACGTCCTGACTTTC. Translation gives CASSVRVSGANVLTF.

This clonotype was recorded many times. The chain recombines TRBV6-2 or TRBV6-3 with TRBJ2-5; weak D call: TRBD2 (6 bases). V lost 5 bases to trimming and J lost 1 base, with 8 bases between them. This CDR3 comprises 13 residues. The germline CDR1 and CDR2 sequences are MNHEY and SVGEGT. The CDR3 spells CASSKGLQETQYF. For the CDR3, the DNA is TGTGCCAGCAGTAAGGGACTCCAAGAGACCCAGTACTTC.

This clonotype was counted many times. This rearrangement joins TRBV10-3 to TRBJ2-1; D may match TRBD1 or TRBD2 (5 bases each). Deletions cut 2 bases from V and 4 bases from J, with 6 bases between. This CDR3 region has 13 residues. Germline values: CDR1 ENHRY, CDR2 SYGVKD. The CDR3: CAISEGGYNEQFF. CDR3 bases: TGTGCCATCAGTGAGGGGGGATACAATGAGCAGTTCTTC.

As DNA, the CDR3 is TGCAGTGCTGGGGGCGAGGGGCGGGACCGCTCCTACAATGAGCAGTTCTTC. This gives the protein CSAGGEGRDRSYNEQFF. The chain uses TRBV20-1 and TRBJ2-1; D is perhaps TRBD1 or TRBD2 (6 bases each). The CDR3 has 17 amino acids. Germline V lookup: CDR1 DFQATT, CDR2 SNEGSKA (reference sequence). The V end lost 5 bases, the J end lost 0 bases, and 20 bases lay between the germline ends.

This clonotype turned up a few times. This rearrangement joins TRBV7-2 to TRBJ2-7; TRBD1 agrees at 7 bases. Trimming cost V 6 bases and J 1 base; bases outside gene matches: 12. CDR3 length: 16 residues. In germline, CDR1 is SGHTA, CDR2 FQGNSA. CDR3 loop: CASSETRDRFSYEQYF. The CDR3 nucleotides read TGTGCCAGCAGTGAGACCCGGGACAGATTTTCCTACGAGCAGTACTTC.

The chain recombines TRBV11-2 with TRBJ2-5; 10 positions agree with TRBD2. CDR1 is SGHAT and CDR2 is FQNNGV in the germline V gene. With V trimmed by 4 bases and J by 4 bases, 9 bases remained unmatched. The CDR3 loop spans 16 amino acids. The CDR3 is CASSSKRGGRSETQYF. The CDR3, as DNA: TGTGCCAGCAGCTCGAAGCGGGGGGGCCGATCAGAGACCCAGTACTTC.

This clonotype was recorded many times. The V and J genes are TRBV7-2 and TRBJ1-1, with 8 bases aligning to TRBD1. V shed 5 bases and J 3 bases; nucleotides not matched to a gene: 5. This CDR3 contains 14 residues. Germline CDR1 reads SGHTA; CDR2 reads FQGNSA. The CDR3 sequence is CASSPQGAYTEAFF. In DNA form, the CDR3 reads TGTGCCAGCAGCCCCCAGGGGGCTTACACTGAAGCTTTCTTT.

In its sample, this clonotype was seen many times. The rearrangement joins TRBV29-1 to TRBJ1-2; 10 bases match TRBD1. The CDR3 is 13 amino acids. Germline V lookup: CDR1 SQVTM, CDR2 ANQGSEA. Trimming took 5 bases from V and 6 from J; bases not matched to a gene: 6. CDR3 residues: CSVRDRGVDGYTF. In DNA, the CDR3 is TGCAGCGTTCGGGACAGGGGAGTGGATGGCTACACCTTC.

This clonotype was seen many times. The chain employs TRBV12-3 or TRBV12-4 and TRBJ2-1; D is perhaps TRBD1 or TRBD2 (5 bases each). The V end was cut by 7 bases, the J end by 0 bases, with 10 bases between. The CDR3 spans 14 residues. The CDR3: CASTYGGSYNEQFF. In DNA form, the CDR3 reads TGTGCCAGCACTTATGGGGGCTCCTACAATGAGCAGTTCTTC.

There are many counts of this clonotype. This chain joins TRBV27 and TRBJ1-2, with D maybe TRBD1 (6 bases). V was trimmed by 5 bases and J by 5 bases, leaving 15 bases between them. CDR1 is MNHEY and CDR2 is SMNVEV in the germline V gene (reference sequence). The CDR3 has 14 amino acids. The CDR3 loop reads CASSTQGGDYGYTF. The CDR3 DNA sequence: TGTGCCAGCAGTACACAGGGAGGGGATTATGGCTACACCTTC.

The CDR3 bases are TGTGCCAGCTCACCCCCGGCAGCGGGAGGGATGCGAAGGGAGCAGTACTTC. Protein: CASSPPAAGGMRREQYF. The rearrangement uses TRBV18 and TRBJ2-7; 10 positions match TRBD2. This CDR3 region has 17 residues. V dropped 3 bases and J dropped 7; count of bases not matched to a gene: 15. In germline, CDR1 is KGHSH, CDR2 LQKENI.

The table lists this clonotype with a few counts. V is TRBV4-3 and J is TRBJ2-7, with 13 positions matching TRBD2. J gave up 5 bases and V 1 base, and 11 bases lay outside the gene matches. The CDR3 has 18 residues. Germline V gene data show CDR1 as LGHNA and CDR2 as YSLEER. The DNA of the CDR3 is TGCGCCAGCAGCCAAGCTATCTCGACTAGCGGGAGGAAAAACGAGCAGTACTTC. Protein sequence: CASSQAISTSGRKNEQYF.

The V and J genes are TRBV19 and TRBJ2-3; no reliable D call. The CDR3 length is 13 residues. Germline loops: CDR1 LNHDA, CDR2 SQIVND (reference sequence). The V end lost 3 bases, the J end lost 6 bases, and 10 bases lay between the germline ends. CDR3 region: CASSMKGVDTQYF. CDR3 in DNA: TGTGCCAGTAGTATGAAGGGTGTCGATACGCAGTATTTT.

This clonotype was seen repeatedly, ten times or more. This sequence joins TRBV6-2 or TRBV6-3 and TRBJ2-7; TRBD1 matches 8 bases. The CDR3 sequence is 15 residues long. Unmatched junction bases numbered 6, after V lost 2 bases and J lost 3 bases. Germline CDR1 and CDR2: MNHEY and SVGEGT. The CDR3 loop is CASSYAGTGVYEQYF. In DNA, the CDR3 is TGTGCCAGCAGTTACGCCGGGACAGGCGTCTACGAGCAGTACTTC.

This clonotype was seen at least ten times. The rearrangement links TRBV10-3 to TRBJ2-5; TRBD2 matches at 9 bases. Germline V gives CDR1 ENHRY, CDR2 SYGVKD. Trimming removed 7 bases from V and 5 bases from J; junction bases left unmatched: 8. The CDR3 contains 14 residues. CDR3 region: CAIKGGGGSETQYF. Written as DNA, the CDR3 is TGTGCCATCAAGGGCGGGGGGGGGTCGGAGACCCAGTACTTC.

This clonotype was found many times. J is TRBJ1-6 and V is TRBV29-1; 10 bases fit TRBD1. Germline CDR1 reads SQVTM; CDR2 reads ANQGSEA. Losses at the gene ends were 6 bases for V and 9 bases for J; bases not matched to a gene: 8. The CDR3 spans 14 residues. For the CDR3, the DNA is TGCAGCGTCATGACAGGGGGCCTCGGTTCACCCCTCCACTTT. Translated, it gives CSVMTGGLGSPLHF.

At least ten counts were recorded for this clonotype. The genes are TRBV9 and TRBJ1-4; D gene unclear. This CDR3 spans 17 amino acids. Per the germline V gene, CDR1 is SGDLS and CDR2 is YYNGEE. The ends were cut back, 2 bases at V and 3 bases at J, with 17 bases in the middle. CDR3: CASSVDPPGAANEKLFF. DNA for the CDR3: TGTGCCAGCAGCGTTGATCCACCCGGAGCGGCTAATGAAAAACTGTTTTTT.

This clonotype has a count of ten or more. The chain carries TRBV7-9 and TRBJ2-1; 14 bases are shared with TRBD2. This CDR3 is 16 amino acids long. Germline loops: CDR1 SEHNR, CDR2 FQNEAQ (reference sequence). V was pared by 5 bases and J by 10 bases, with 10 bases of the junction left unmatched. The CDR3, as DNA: TGTGCCAGCAGCGGACCGGGACTAGCGGGAGTGGAGGAGCAGTTCTTC. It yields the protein CASSGPGLAGVEEQFF.